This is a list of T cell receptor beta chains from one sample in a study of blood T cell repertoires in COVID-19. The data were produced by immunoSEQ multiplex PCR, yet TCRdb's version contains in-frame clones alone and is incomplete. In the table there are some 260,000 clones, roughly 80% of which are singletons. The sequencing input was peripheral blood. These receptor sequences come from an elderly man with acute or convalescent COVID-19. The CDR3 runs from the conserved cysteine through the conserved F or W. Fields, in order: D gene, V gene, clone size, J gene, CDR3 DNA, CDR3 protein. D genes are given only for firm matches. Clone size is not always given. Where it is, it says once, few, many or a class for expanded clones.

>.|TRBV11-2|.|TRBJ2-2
TGTGCCAGCAGCTCCCTCCTCGGACAGCTGAACACCGGGGAGCTGTTTTTT
CASSSLLGQLNTGELFF
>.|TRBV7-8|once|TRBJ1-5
TGTGCCAGCAGCTACCAGAAGTATCAGCCCCAGCATTTT
CASSYQKYQPQHF
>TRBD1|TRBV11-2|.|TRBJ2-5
TGTGCCAGCAGCTCAGGGACAGGATTGGAGACCCAGTACTTC
CASSSGTGLETQYF
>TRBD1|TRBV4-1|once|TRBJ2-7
TGCGCCAGCAGCAGCCGGGACAGGGCTATCTACGAGCAGTACTTC
CASSSRDRAIYEQYF
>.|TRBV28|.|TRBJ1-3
TGTGCCAGCAGCGCCAAAAGGGGTTCTGGAAACACCATATATTTT
CASSAKRGSGNTIYF
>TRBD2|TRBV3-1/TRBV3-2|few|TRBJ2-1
TGTGCCAGCAGCCAGGTTAGCGGGAGTCCCTACAATGAGCAGTTCTTC
CASSQVSGSPYNEQFF
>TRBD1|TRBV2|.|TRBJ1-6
TGTGCCAGCAGTGGGACAGGTGTCACCTATAATTCACCCCTCCACTTT
CASSGTGVTYNSPLHF
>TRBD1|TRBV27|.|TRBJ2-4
TGTGCCAGCAGTGAGCAACCCAGGGGGACAAAAAACATTCAGTACTTC
CASSEQPRGTKNIQYF
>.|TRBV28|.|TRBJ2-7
TGTGCCAGCAGCTCGGGCGGGGAACTTTCCTACGAGCAGTACTTC
CASSSGGELSYEQYF
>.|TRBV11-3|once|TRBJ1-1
TGTGCCAGCTCCCCCGGGGGGGGCACTGAAGCTTTCTTT
CASSPGGGTEAFF
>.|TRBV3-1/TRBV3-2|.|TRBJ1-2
TGTGCCAGCAGCCTCCGAGGGGGAAGCAACTATGGCTACACCTTC
CASSLRGGSNYGYTF
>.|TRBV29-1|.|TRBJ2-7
TGCAGCGTTGGGCTCCACGAGCAGTACTTC
CSVGLHEQYF
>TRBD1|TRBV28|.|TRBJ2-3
TGTGCCAGCAGTTTAGCTAGGGGGCGATTCACAGATACGCAGTATTTT
CASSLARGRFTDTQYF
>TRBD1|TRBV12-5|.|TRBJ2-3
TGTGCTAGTGGTCCCCGGACAGGGGGGGATACGCAGTATTTT
CASGPRTGGDTQYF
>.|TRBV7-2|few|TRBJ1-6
TGTGCCAGCAGCTTGGCAGATCGTACACCCCTCCACTTT
CASSLADRTPLHF
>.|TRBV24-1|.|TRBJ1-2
TGTGCCACCAGTGATTTCCTGGACACTGGCTACACCTTC
CATSDFLDTGYTF
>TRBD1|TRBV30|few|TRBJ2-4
TGTGCCTGGAGTGCCAGGACAGGGGGCATGGTAAACATTCAGTACTTC
CAWSARTGGMVNIQYF
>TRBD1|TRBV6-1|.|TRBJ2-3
TGTGCCAGCAGTGAAGCGGGTCAGGGACAGGGGCAATATTTT
CASSEAGQGQGQYF
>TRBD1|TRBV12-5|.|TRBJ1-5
TGTGCTAGTGGGACCGGGACAGGACGGGGGCCCCAGCATTTT
CASGTGTGRGPQHF
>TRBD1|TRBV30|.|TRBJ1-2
TGTGCCTGGGCGAGGGACAGGGTGGCCTATGGCTACACCTTC
CAWARDRVAYGYTF
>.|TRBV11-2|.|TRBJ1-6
TGTGCCAGCAGTCCGGGACTGTCACCCCTCCACTTT
CASSPGLSPLHF
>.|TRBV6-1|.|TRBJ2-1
TGTGCCAGCAGTGAACTTTTTAAGCGGGCCACCCACAATGAGCAGTTCTTC
CASSELFKRATHNEQFF
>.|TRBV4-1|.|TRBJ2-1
TGCGCCAGCAGCCAAGCGGAGTACAATGAGCAGTTCTTC
CASSQAEYNEQFF
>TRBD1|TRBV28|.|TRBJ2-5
TGTGCCAGCAGTTTTTCCGGGACAGGCCCAGGAACCCAGTACTTC
CASSFSGTGPGTQYF
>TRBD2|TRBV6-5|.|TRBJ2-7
TGTGCCAGTATTAGCGGGTCGCTCTCCTACGAGCAGTACTTC
CASISGSLSYEQYF
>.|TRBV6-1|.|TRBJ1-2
TGTGCCAGCAGTGAAGGGGCATCTACCCGATGGGATGGCTACACCTTC
CASSEGASTRWDGYTF
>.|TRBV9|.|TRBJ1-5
TGTGCCAGCAGCGTATCTACCGAGAGGCCCCAGCATTTT
CASSVSTERPQHF
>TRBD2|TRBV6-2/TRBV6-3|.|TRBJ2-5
TGTGCCAGCAGTTACTCTCCTTTTGACGGGGGGTCCCAAGAGACCCAGTACTTC
CASSYSPFDGGSQETQYF
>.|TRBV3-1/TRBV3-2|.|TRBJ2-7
TGTGCCAGCATGGGCACGAAGTCCTACGAGCAGTACTTC
CASMGTKSYEQYF
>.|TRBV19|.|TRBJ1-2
TGTGCCAGTAGTATAGATCGACTCGGGGTTGAGAGTGGCTACACCTTC
CASSIDRLGVESGYTF
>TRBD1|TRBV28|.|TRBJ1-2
TGTGCCAGCAGTTTTATCTCAGGGACAGCTCCCTATGGCTACACCTTC
CASSFISGTAPYGYTF
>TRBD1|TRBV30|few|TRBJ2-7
TGTGCCTGGACCCGACCGGGACAGGGGAAAGAAGAGCAGTACTTC
CAWTRPGQGKEEQYF
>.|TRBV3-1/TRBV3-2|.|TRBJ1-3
TGTGCCAGCAGCCAATCTGCGTTCTCTGGAAACACCATATATTTT
CASSQSAFSGNTIYF
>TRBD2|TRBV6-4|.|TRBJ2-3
TGTGCCAGCAGTGTAGAGCTAGCGGGAAGCACAGATACGCAGTATTTT
CASSVELAGSTDTQYF
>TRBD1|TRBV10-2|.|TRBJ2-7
TGCGCCAGCAGTGAGGCAGGTCAGGGGGTGAACGAGCAGTACTTC
CASSEAGQGVNEQYF
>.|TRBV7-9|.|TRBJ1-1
TGTGCCAGCTCCACCTTTAGGGGGAAAGCTGAAGCTTTCTTT
CASSTFRGKAEAFF
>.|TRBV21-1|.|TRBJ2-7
TGTGCCAGCACCCCGGGACAGGGACCATACGAGCAGTACTTC
CASTPGQGPYEQYF
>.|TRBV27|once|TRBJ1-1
TGTGCCAGCAGTTTTGGTACACCTTCTAACACTGAAGCTTTCTTT
CASSFGTPSNTEAFF
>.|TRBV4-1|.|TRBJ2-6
TGCGCCAGCAGCCCTGGGGGGGCATCTGGGGCCAACGTCCTGACTTTC
CASSPGGASGANVLTF
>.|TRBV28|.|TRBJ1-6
TGTGCCAGCGGGGCAGGGGTAAGCTCACCCCTCCACTTT
CASGAGVSSPLHF
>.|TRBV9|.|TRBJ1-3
TGTGCCAGCAGCGTGGGTAGTCCGGGCAGGGCGAGCTCTGGAAACACCATATATTTT
CASSVGSPGRASSGNTIYF
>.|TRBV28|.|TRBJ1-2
TGTGCCAGCACCATAAAACAGGGTTCTAACTATGGCTACACCTTC
CASTIKQGSNYGYTF
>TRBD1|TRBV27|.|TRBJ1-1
TGTGCCAGCAGTCCCAGGGGGCGCGGTCGGGACACTGAAGCTTTCTTT
CASSPRGRGRDTEAFF
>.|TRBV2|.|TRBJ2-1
TGTGCCAGCAGTGAGGGGGGAAATGAGCAGTTCTTC
CASSEGGNEQFF
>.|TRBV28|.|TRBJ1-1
TGTGCCAGCAGTTCACAGGGTCCAACTGAAGCTTTCTTT
CASSSQGPTEAFF
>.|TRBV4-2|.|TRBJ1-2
TGTGCCAGCAGCCAAGATCACAGGGAAAACTATGGCTACACCTTC
CASSQDHRENYGYTF
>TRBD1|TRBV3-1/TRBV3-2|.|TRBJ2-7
TGTGCCAGCAGCCGAGGACAGGGGAGGGCCTACGAGCAGTACTTC
CASSRGQGRAYEQYF
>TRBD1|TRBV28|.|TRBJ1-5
TGTGCCTCCCTCGCCGCGGACAGGGATCTTCAGCCCCAGCATTTT
CASLAADRDLQPQHF
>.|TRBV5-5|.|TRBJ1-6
TGTGCCAGCAGCTTGGTTACAGGGAATTCACCCCTCCACTTT
CASSLVTGNSPLHF
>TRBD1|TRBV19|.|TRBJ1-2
TGTGCCAGTAGCAAAACCGGGACAGGGCTTAACTATGGCTACACCTTC
CASSKTGTGLNYGYTF
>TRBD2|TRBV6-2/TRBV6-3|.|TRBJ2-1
TGTGCCAGCAGTTACAAGCGGGGGGGCTCCTACAATGAGCAGTTCTTC
CASSYKRGGSYNEQFF
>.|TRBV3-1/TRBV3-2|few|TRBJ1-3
TGTGCCAGCAGCCGCCCGCAGGGTTTCTCTGGAAACACCATATATTTT
CASSRPQGFSGNTIYF